These 2 T cell receptor beta chains came from one sample sequenced in a study of response to subunit inactivated influenza vaccine. A single record per CDR3 protein comes from TCRdb applying MiXCR to the RT-PCR reads. This table holds roughly 760,000 distinct CDR3 sequences, around 21% found once. The sample consisted of PBMCs from blood, taken about 5 days after vaccination. These receptors were taken from a man aged 45-65 years who received an inactivated influenza vaccine.

The chain is built from TRBV20-1 and TRBJ2-7, with 10 positions matching TRBD1. V lost 4 bases and J lost 6; bases outside the gene matches: 9. Germline CDR1 reads DFQATT; CDR2 reads SNEGSKA (reference sequence). This CDR3 contains 14 residues. The CDR3 DNA reads TGCAGTGCTATAAGGGACAGGGGTAAGGGCGAGCAGTACTTC. This encodes CSAIRDRGKGEQYF.

This clonotype was counted only a few times. The chain uses TRBV5-1 and TRBJ1-2; 8 nucleotides align to TRBD1. CDR3 size: 15 residues. Looked up from germline, CDR1 is SGHRS and CDR2 is YFSETQ. Trimming cost V 4 bases and J 7 bases; bases outside gene matches: 12. The CDR3 is CASSALPTGEAGYTF. The CDR3 nucleotides are TGCGCCAGCAGCGCACTACCGACAGGGGAAGCTGGCTACACCTTC.